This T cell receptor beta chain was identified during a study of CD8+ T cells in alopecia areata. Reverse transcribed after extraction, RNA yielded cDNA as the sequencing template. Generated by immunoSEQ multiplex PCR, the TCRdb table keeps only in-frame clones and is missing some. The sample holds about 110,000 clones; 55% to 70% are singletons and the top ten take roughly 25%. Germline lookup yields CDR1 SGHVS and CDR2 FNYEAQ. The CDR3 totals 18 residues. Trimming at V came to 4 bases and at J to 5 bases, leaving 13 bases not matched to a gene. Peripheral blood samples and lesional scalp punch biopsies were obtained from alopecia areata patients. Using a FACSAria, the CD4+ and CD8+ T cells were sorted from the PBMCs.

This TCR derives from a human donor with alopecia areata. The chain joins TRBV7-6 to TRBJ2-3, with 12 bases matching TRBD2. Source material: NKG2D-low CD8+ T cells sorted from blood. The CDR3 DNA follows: TGTGCCAGCAGCTCGCCCCTCGGACTAGCGGGATCAGGAGATACGCAGTATTTT. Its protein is CASSSPLGLAGSGDTQYF.